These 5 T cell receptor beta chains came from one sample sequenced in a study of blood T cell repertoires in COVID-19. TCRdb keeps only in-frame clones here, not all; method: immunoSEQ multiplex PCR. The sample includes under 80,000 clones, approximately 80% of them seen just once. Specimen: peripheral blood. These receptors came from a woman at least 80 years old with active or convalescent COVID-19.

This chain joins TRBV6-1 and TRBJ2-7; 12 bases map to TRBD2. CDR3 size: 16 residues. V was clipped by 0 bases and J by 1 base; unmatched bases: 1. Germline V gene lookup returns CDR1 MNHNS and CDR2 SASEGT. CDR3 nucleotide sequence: TGTGCCAGCAGTGAAGCGGGACTAGCGGGTTCCTACGAGCAGTACTTC. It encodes CASSEAGLAGSYEQYF.

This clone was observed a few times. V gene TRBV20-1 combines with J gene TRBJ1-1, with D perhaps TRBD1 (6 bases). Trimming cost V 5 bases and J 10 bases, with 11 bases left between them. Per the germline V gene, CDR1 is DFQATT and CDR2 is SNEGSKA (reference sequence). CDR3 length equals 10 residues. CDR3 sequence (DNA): TGCAGTGCTTCAAGGGGGGGAGCTTTCTTT. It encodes CSASRGGAFF.

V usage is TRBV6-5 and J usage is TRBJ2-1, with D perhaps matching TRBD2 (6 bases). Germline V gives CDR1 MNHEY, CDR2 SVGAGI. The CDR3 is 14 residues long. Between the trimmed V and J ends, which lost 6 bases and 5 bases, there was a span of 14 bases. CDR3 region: CASSPAIADNEQFF. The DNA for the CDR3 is TGTGCCAGCAGCCCGGCCATAGCGGACAATGAGCAGTTCTTC.

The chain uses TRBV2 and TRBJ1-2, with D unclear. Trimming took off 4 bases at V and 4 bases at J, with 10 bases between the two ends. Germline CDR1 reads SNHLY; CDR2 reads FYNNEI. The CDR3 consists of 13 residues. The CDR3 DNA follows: TGTGCCAGCAGTGGCGGACTGAGCTATGGCTACACCTTC. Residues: CASSGGLSYGYTF.

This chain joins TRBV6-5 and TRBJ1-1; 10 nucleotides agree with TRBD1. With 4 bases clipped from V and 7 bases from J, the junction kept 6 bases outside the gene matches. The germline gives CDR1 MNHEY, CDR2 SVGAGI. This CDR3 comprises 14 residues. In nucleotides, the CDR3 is TGTGCCAGCAGTTGGGACAGGGGACGAATTGAAGCTTTCTTT. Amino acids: CASSWDRGRIEAFF.